This T cell receptor beta chain stems from a study of T cells in Graves' hyperthyroidism and ophthalmopathy (dated by TCRdb to the late 2010s). In the study overall: Peripheral blood was collected at initial diagnosis, before any treatment. A discovery cohort of about a hundred patients, approximately 45 with Graves' ophthalmopathy and 57 with stable Graves' hyperthyroidism, was used to find distinguishing TCR V-J signatures. Prospective prediction of ophthalmopathy was tested in an independent validation cohort of approximately 18 hyperthyroidism patients and 17 patients who later progressed to ophthalmopathy. The roughly 91 discovery patients were randomly divided into training and test sets at a 7:3 ratio. Thyroid tissue and blood T-cell repertoires from six Graves' hyperthyroidism patients were also compared in the study. Following sampling, methimazole starting at 30 mg daily was given to hyperthyroidism patients, and high-dose intravenous methylprednisolone was given to ophthalmopathy patients. According to the paper, TCR Vbeta CDR3 sequencing was carried out on approximately 140 peripheral blood samples, which came from over 40 ophthalmopathy, under 85 hyperthyroidism and about 17 progressor patients. Study-wide findings and limitations: In validation, the model predicted progression to ophthalmopathy a median of approximately 6.6 months before onset, with around 70% sensitivity and almost 75% specificity. In cross-validation, a model built on a 13 V-J signature told ophthalmopathy apart from stable hyperthyroidism with approximately 91% sensitivity and about 81% specificity, and in testing the same model reached 80%/75%. Blood samples also contained most of the expanded thyroid clonotypes (frequency above 0.001), which suggests that blood repertoires may reflect thyroid immune responses. Sample size was not statistically predetermined, and investigators were not blinded to group allocation.

In the ophthalmopathy patients, disease was moderately to severely active, with a Clinical Activity Score of 3 or more, a NOSPECS grade of 4 or more, and a duration of less than 3 months. The study excluded patients with uncontrolled infections, other autoimmune diseases, pregnancy or lactation. Diagnoses relied on clinical symptoms, serum thyroxine and TRAb, thyroid ultrasound and orbital computed tomography. PBMCs were separated from roughly 9.6 ml of fresh peripheral blood using Ficoll-Paque density gradient centrifugation. Total RNA was extracted using Trizol reagent, and RNA quality was assessed on an Agilent 2100 Bioanalyzer. There are many counts of this clonotype. Its specific antigen is unknown. No base qualities exist here, and no much larger clone lies one base off it. Amplification of TCR beta CDR3 regions was carried out from RNA transcripts. A first-round RT-PCR of the TCR CDR3 used the HTBI primer set with the Qiagen OneStep RT-PCR kit. The libraries were constructed in a second round of multiplex PCR and then size-selected and purified. The libraries were sequenced on an Illumina HiSeq2000 using paired-end 100 bp reads. The source study handled its data this way. SOAPnuke was used to process the raw data, throwing out any read that contained adapters or uncalled bases, had a mean Phred below 15, or lacked an exact constant-primer or identifier match. High-quality paired reads were merged with COPE v1.2.5, and unique nucleotide sequences were defined as clonotypes. MiTCR v1.1 was used to align the clonotypes against IMGT TRBV, TRBD and TRBJ reference segments. The analysis included only V-J combinations with a frequency above 0.0001, which together covered roughly 99% of the repertoires. A TCS score was defined as the ratio of F50 (clonal expansion) to E x V (chaos), with BLOSUM62-based TCRdist applied between CDR3 peptides within each V-J. Welch's t-statistics and random forest reduced some 510 V-J features to 13, which were used in a naive Bayes classifier (R e1071). The public reads were run again by TCRdb, first through fastp at Q25 and then through MiXCR, and only productive beta chains were kept. Under each unique CDR3 protein, matching rows form one entry showing the most common genes and DNA. The V and J calls were determined by TCRdb, not by the authors. The sample table lists approximately 600,000 distinct CDR3 sequences, more than 20% of them with a count of one. The ten largest clones add up to more than 30% of the sample.

Reading the germline V gene gives CDR1 MRHNA and CDR2 SNTAGT. The CDR3 holds 14 amino acids from the cysteine to the phenylalanine. Only the CDR3 portion is preserved as DNA: 42 bases, with reading frame beginning at the first base. Germline trimming amounts to 4 bases on V and 8 bases on J, with 9 as the count of junction bases outside the gene matches. This receptor was identified in a young man with Graves' ophthalmopathy. Here the chain combines TRBV6-4 and TRBJ1-1, with TRBD1 matching 8 junction bases. The sequencing sample was made of blood. The CDR3 protein: CASSGPGGRREAFF. The DNA sequence follows: TGTGCCAGCAGTGGCCCAGGGGGCCGGAGGGAAGCTTTCTTT.